A selection of T cell receptor beta chains follows, all from one sample in a study of blood T cell repertoires in COVID-19. The repertoire was sequenced with immunoSEQ multiplex PCR; TCRdb's copy has only in-frame clones and lacks some. Among about 100,000 clones listed, roughly 92% were seen once. The specimen was peripheral blood. These receptors all come from a man in his 70s with acute or convalescent COVID-19. CDR3s include the opening cysteine and the closing phenylalanine or tryptophan. Fields, in order: V gene, J gene, D gene, CDR3 DNA, CDR3 protein. D genes are given only for firm matches.

TRBV11-2	TRBJ2-7	TRBD1	TGTGCCAGCACCGGAGTGGGGACAGGGTTATACGAGCAGTACTTC	CASTGVGTGLYEQYF
TRBV6-2/TRBV6-3	TRBJ2-7	TRBD2	TGTGCCAGCAGTTACTCGGCGGGAGCACTGAACGAGCAGTACTTC	CASSYSAGALNEQYF
TRBV18	TRBJ2-7	TRBD1	TGTGCCAGCTCACATACAGGGGTAGACTCCTACGAGCAGTACTTC	CASSHTGVDSYEQYF
TRBV11-2	TRBJ1-3	TRBD1	TGTGCCAGCAGCTCCAGGGGGGCATCTGGAAACACCATATATTTT	CASSSRGASGNTIYF
TRBV7-8	TRBJ1-1	.	TGTGCCAGCAGCTCGACCGGACAGAACGAAGCTTTCTTT	CASSSTGQNEAFF
TRBV9	TRBJ1-1	.	TGTGCCAGCAGCCCTCAGACAGGGAACACTGAAGCTTTCTTT	CASSPQTGNTEAFF
TRBV5-1	TRBJ1-3	.	TGCGCCAGCAGCTTTGACAGTCAAGGAAACACCATATATTTT	CASSFDSQGNTIYF
TRBV6-2/TRBV6-3	TRBJ2-5	TRBD1	TGTGCCAGCAGTATGGACAGGGGGGAGACCCAGTACTTC	CASSMDRGETQYF
TRBV7-9	TRBJ1-1	.	TGTGCCAGCAGCCATAGAGGAGGTATGAACACTGAAGCTTTCTTT	CASSHRGGMNTEAFF
TRBV5-1	TRBJ2-7	.	TGCGCCAGCAGCTTCGCTAGGGGGACGAACTACGAGCAGTACTTC	CASSFARGTNYEQYF
TRBV12-3/TRBV12-4	TRBJ1-2	.	TGTGCCAGCAGATCCAGGGCCCTCTATGGCTACACCTTC	CASRSRALYGYTF
TRBV29-1	TRBJ2-1	.	TGCAGCGTCGCGTACAGGGCAAGAAACAATGAGCAGTTCTTC	CSVAYRARNNEQFF
TRBV25-1	TRBJ1-4	TRBD1	TGTGCCAGCAGTACCGGGACAGGTTCTCAAAAACTGTTTTTT	CASSTGTGSQKLFF
TRBV24-1	TRBJ2-1	TRBD1	TGTGCCACCAGCAAGGGGGCAACCTACAATGAGCAGTTCTTC	CATSKGATYNEQFF
TRBV5-1	TRBJ2-1	TRBD2	TGCGCCAGCAGCTTTAGCGGGGACTCCTACAATGAGCAGTTCTTC	CASSFSGDSYNEQFF
TRBV27	TRBJ1-1	TRBD1	TGTGCCAGCAGGAACAGGGGAGCTGAAGCTTTCTTT	CASRNRGAEAFF